The 30 T cell receptor beta chains below all came from one sample that was sequenced in a study of shared T cell receptors in the human thymus. Libraries were prepared by immunoSEQ multiplex PCR; TCRdb keeps only in-frame clonotypes and omits some of them. The sample consists of roughly 68,000 clones, about 95% of them appearing once. Sequencing was performed on thymocytes. The source of these receptors is a human donor.

About this clone: A junction boundary mismatches the germline segment, possibly from a read error. The V call is TRBV27, the J call TRBJ1-6; D is unresolved. Per germline, CDR1 MNHEY and CDR2 SMNVEV (reference sequence). The CDR3 loop spans 19 amino acids. In DNA form, the CDR3 reads TGTGCCAGCAGTTCCAACCGGACGGCTCGTAAACTTAATAATTCGCCCCTCCACTTT. Translated, it gives CASSSNRTARKLNNSPLHF.

The rearrangement joins TRBV12-5 to TRBJ1-4; TRBD1 matches 9 bases. Germline loops: CDR1 LGHNT, CDR2 FRNRAP. This CDR3 spans 16 amino acids. Unmatched junction bases numbered 7, after V lost 7 bases and J lost 1 base. The CDR3 loop reads CASAPGQGITNEKLFF. The CDR3 DNA follows: TGTGCTAGTGCCCCGGGACAGGGTATAACTAATGAAAAACTGTTTTTT.

V gene TRBV11-2 combines with J gene TRBJ1-2; 7 bases align to TRBD1. This CDR3 comprises 16 residues. Germline CDR1 SGHAT, CDR2 FQNNGV. With 5 bases clipped from V and 4 bases from J, the junction kept 13 bases outside the gene matches. CDR3 DNA sequence: TGTGCCAGCAGCGAATCCAGGGGGTACCAGACCTATGGCTACACCTTC. It is translated as CASSESRGYQTYGYTF. The entire variable domain, with the rest obtained from reference TRBV11-2 and TRBJ1-2, is as follows: EAGVAQSPRYKIIEKRQSVAFWCNPISGHATLYWYQQILGQGPKLLIQFQNNGVVDDSQLPKDRFSAERLKGVDSTLKIQPAKLEDSAVYLCASSESRGYQTYGYTFGSGTRLTVV.

The rearrangement uses TRBV18 and TRBJ2-5, with D unclear. V dropped 1 base and J dropped 1 base, with 4 bases sitting between them. CDR1 is KGHSH and CDR2 is LQKENI in the germline V gene. The CDR3 is 13 amino acids. CDR3 amino acids: CASSPRGQETQYF. CDR3 sequence (DNA): TGTGCCAGCTCACCACGGGGCCAAGAGACCCAGTACTTC.

The V call is TRBV7-9, the J call TRBJ2-3, with D perhaps TRBD1 (6 bases). V was pared by 5 bases and J by 0 bases, with 21 bases between. The CDR3 covers 18 residues. Germline CDR1 SEHNR, CDR2 FQNEAQ (reference sequence). The CDR3 is CASSPQTGPGRSTDTQYF. The CDR3 nucleotides read TGTGCCAGCAGCCCGCAAACAGGGCCCGGCCGTAGCACAGATACGCAGTATTTT.

This chain connects TRBV5-6 to TRBJ2-7, with D maybe TRBD1 (5 bases). From germline, CDR1 is SGHDT and CDR2 YYEEEE. V was pared by 2 bases and J by 5 bases, with 23 bases between. The CDR3 covers 17 residues. The CDR3 is CASSLDRRKGFKDEQYF. For the CDR3, the DNA is TGTGCCAGCAGCTTAGACAGAAGAAAGGGGTTTAAAGACGAGCAGTACTTC.

This chain joins TRBV4-2 and TRBJ1-6; D is uncertain. V lost 3 bases to trimming and J lost 4 bases, with 10 bases between them. The CDR3 runs 15 residues. Germline lookup yields CDR1 LGHNA and CDR2 YNFKEQ. CDR3 in DNA: TGTGCCAGCAGCCATCAGCAACCTTATAATTCACCCCTCCACTTT. Translated: CASSHQQPYNSPLHF.

This chain joins TRBV9 and TRBJ1-2; TRBD1 agrees at 9 bases. Germline assignment: CDR1 SGDLS and CDR2 YYNGEE. The CDR3 length is 17 residues. V trimming: 0 bases; J trimming: 1 base; junction bases outside the gene matches: 7. The CDR3 DNA sequence: TGTGCCAGCAGCGTAGGAGGACAGGGGACCGATAACTATGGCTACACCTTC. Its protein is CASSVGGQGTDNYGYTF.

This rearrangement joins TRBV25-1 to TRBJ1-1; no reliable D call. Germline-derived CDR1 and CDR2 are MGHDK and SYGVNS. The CDR3 extends over 16 amino acids. V lost 7 bases and J 4 bases, leaving 22 bases between the germline ends. CDR3 DNA sequence: TGTGCCAGCACTCCATCGCCGGAGACCCTGGGCACTGAAGCTTTCTTT. Amino acid sequence: CASTPSPETLGTEAFF.

This clone was counted only a few times. This chain connects TRBV7-2 to TRBJ1-1, with D unclear. Germline CDR1 is SGHTA and CDR2 is FQGNSA. V shed 2 bases and J shed 4 bases, with 5 bases lying between them. CDR3 length equals 12 residues. In DNA, the CDR3 is TGTGCCAGCAGCTTACGCAGCACTGAAGCTTTCTTT. Protein: CASSLRSTEAFF.

This chain uses TRBV2 with TRBJ1-2, with 8 bases that match TRBD1. There are 14 residues in the CDR3. V shed 6 bases and J 4 bases; nucleotides not matched to a gene: 7. The germline V gene has CDR1 SNHLY and CDR2 FYNNEI. This CDR3 reads CASSEQGVSYGYTF. The DNA of the CDR3 is TGTGCCAGCAGCGAACAGGGGGTTTCCTATGGCTACACCTTC.

This clone was counted once. The chain is built from TRBV11-2 and TRBJ2-5; 11 nucleotides align to TRBD2. The V gene's germline CDR1 is SGHAT and CDR2 FQNNGV. The CDR3 sequence is 15 residues long. The trim removed 4 bases at V and 2 bases at J, leaving 3 bases unmatched. As DNA, the CDR3 is TGTGCCAGCAGCTATACTAGCGGGGGACAAGAGACCCAGTACTTC. It translates to CASSYTSGGQETQYF.

V gene TRBV18 combines with J gene TRBJ1-1, with 9 positions matching TRBD1. Germline V gene data show CDR1 as KGHSH and CDR2 as LQKENI. V shed 8 bases and J 6 bases; nucleotides not matched to a gene: 10. This CDR3 is built from 14 residues. The chain's CDR3 is CASRRQGEGAEAFF. The CDR3 DNA sequence: TGTGCCAGCCGACGACAGGGGGAAGGCGCTGAAGCTTTCTTT.

The chain joins TRBV6-6 to TRBJ2-5; D may be TRBD1 (5 bases). Germline CDR1 MNHNY, CDR2 SVGAGI (reference sequence). This CDR3 comprises 15 residues. Trimming shortened V by 0 bases and J by 4 bases, and 12 bases separated the two germline ends. The CDR3 loop reads CASSYSRVDGETQYF. In DNA, the CDR3 is TGTGCCAGCAGTTACTCCAGGGTCGATGGAGAGACCCAGTACTTC.

The CDR3 sequence is CASSITFGQDHNTEAFF. Written as DNA, the CDR3 is TGTGCCAGTAGTATAACGTTTGGACAGGACCACAACACTGAAGCTTTCTTT. The chain uses TRBV19 and TRBJ1-1; 7 bases are a match to TRBD1. The J segment lost 2 bases and the V segment lost 2 bases, leaving 11 bases of the junction unmatched. Germline values: CDR1 LNHDA, CDR2 SQIVND (reference sequence). This CDR3 is 17 amino acids long.

V usage is TRBV5-8 and J usage is TRBJ2-5; D remains unclear. V lost 0 bases, J lost 2 bases, and 5 bases lay in between. Germline V gene sequence: CDR1 SGHTS, CDR2 YDEGEE. The CDR3 is 13 residues long. CDR3 coding DNA: TGTGCCAGCAGCTTGGTACAGCAAGAGACCCAGTACTTC. Its translation: CASSLVQQETQYF.

The J gene is TRBJ1-2, the V gene TRBV11-2; no firm D call. This CDR3 spans 18 amino acids. The germline gives CDR1 SGHAT, CDR2 FQNNGV. V lost 6 bases and J 8 bases, leaving 31 bases between the germline ends. The CDR3 DNA is TGTGCCAGCAGACCTGAAAATGTTGGTACCCCCGTTATACGGGGCTACACCTTC. Protein sequence: CASRPENVGTPVIRGYTF. Variable domain in full (rest from reference TRBV11-2 and TRBJ1-2): EAGVAQSPRYKIIEKRQSVAFWCNPISGHATLYWYQQILGQGPKLLIQFQNNGVVDDSQLPKDRFSAERLKGVDSTLKIQPAKLEDSAVYLCASRPENVGTPVIRGYTFGSGTRLTVV.

The rearrangement links TRBV4-1 to TRBJ2-6, with 11 nucleotides matching TRBD1. Per the germline V gene, CDR1 is MGHRA and CDR2 is YSYEKL. The CDR3 has 21 residues. Losses at the gene ends were 0 bases for V and 0 bases for J; bases not matched to a gene: 10. In DNA, the CDR3 is TGCGCCAGCAGCCAAGAAGGGGGCTTAGGGACAGGGGGCTCTGGGGCCAACGTCCTGACTTTC. This gives the protein CASSQEGGLGTGGSGANVLTF.

The chain recombines TRBV7-3 with TRBJ1-2, with D possibly TRBD1 on 5 matching bases. The CDR3 runs to 14 residues. V lost 5 bases to trimming and J lost 4 bases, with 14 bases between them. Germline V gene data show CDR1 as SGHTA and CDR2 as FQGTGA. The DNA of the CDR3 is TGTGCCAGCAGCCCCACTTCGGGGCCCTATGGCTACACCTTC. Translated, it gives CASSPTSGPYGYTF.

V usage is TRBV2 and J usage is TRBJ2-3, with a weak D call TRBD2 (6 bases). Trimming left V 2 bases short and J 1 base short, with 16 bases between. CDR1 and CDR2 from the germline V gene are SNHLY and FYNNEI. CDR3 length: 17 amino acids. The CDR3 region has the DNA TGTGCCAGCAGTGAAATCGGAGGGGCTAGCGGCACAGATACGCAGTATTTT. Translated: CASSEIGGASGTDTQYF.

Here the CDR3 DNA reads TGTGCCAGCAAGTTCCTCGGGACAGCTTATTCACCCCTCCACTTT. Its protein product is CASKFLGTAYSPLHF. The gene calls are TRBV27 and TRBJ1-6; 7 bases align to TRBD1. In germline, CDR1 is MNHEY, CDR2 SMNVEV (reference sequence). The V segment lost 7 bases and the J segment 8 bases; nucleotides outside the gene matches: 11. The CDR3 has 15 amino acids.

This clone was seen only once. The V call is TRBV6-6, the J call TRBJ1-2, with D unresolved. Germline V gives CDR1 MNHNY, CDR2 SVGAGI (reference sequence). The CDR3 is 14 amino acids. V was pared by 0 bases and J by 5 bases, with 10 bases between. The DNA for the CDR3 is TGTGCCAGCAGTTACTCGGCGGGCTTTTATGGCTACACCTTC. It yields the protein CASSYSAGFYGYTF.

The rearrangement links TRBV7-9 to TRBJ1-1, with D unresolved. Germline-derived CDR1 and CDR2 are SEHNR and FQNEAQ (reference sequence). The CDR3 spans 16 residues. V lost 0 bases and J 0 bases, leaving 11 bases between the germline ends. The CDR3 DNA sequence: TGTGCCAGCAGCTTAGCCGGCGGCCTTATGAACACTGAAGCTTTCTTT. As protein: CASSLAGGLMNTEAFF.

The table lists this clone with a count of one. Other DNA sequences in this sample translate to the same CDR3. J is TRBJ2-2 and V is TRBV5-1; D might be TRBD1 or TRBD2, each matching 6 bases. The CDR3 extends over 18 amino acids. Deletions cut 4 bases from V and 0 bases from J, with 19 bases between. Per germline, CDR1 SGHRS and CDR2 YFSETQ. The CDR3 loop is CASSTRGGRPPNTGELFF. The CDR3 bases are TGCGCCAGCAGCACCCGAGGGGGGCGACCCCCGAACACCGGGGAGCTGTTTTTT.

The chain carries TRBV7-2 and TRBJ2-1, with 8 bases identical to TRBD2. The CDR3 covers 15 residues. The germline V gene has CDR1 SGHTA and CDR2 FQGNSA. The ends lost 4 bases at V and 8 bases at J; junction bases unmatched: 10. The CDR3 loop reads CASSSAGTSRDEQFF. The CDR3 bases are TGTGCCAGCAGCTCAGCCGGGACTAGTAGGGATGAGCAGTTCTTC.

The chain has TRBV28 and TRBJ1-5; tentatively, D is TRBD1 (6 bases). The CDR3 spans 14 residues. Trimming took off 4 bases at V and 2 bases at J, with 9 bases between the two ends. Germline V gene data show CDR1 as MDHEN and CDR2 as SYDVKM. In nucleotides, the CDR3 is TGTGCCAGCAGTTACAGGGATGGCAATCAGCCCCAGCATTTT. Its protein product is CASSYRDGNQPQHF.

This clone has a single count. The J gene is TRBJ2-2, the V gene TRBV6-6; D is uncertain. Per the germline V gene, CDR1 is MNHNY and CDR2 is SVGAGI (reference sequence). V was clipped by 6 bases and J by 4 bases, with 9 bases between them. The CDR3 runs to 13 residues. In nucleotides, the CDR3 is TGTGCCAGCAGGACACCACGCACCGGGGAGCTGTTTTTT. This gives the protein CASRTPRTGELFF.

The chain joins TRBV11-1 to TRBJ1-2; 9 bases map to TRBD1. There are 16 residues in the CDR3. V lost 4 bases to trimming and J lost 3 bases; unmatched junction nucleotides: 9. Germline CDR1 SGHAT, CDR2 FQDESV (reference sequence). In DNA, the CDR3 is TGTGCCAGCAGCTCCCTTGGGACAGGGAGGGACTATGGCTACACCTTC. This translates into CASSSLGTGRDYGYTF.

The chain couples TRBV7-2 to TRBJ2-3; D ambiguous. V lost 1 base and J 3 bases, leaving 8 bases between the germline ends. CDR1 and CDR2 (germline): SGHTA, FQGNSA. The CDR3 spans 14 residues. Here the CDR3 DNA reads TGTGCCAGCAGCTTAGTCCCGGAAACAGATACGCAGTATTTT. Protein product: CASSLVPETDTQYF.

The CDR3 nucleotides read TGTGCCGCACTAGCGGGGAGCTCCTACAATGAGCAGTTCTTC. Protein sequence: CAALAGSSYNEQFF. The V and J genes are TRBV27 and TRBJ2-1; 10 nucleotides match TRBD2. This CDR3 is built from 14 residues. Germline V gene lookup returns CDR1 MNHEY and CDR2 SMNVEV (reference sequence). After removal of 11 bases from V and 0 bases from J, the junction contained 4 bases not matched to a gene.